Listed here is a single T cell receptor (beta chain). TCRdb keeps only in-frame clones here, not all; method: immunoSEQ multiplex PCR. The sample lists approximately 150,000 clones; 88% were seen once. These data are taken from a study of blood T cell repertoires in COVID-19. Study details: Sample material is recorded as cDNA or gDNA derived from T cells, B-cell-depleted T cells, or PBMCs.

The CDR3 length is 14 residues. Germline-derived CDR1 and CDR2 are KGHDR and SFDVKD. With 4 bases clipped from V and 4 bases from J, the junction kept 2 bases outside the gene matches. The chain recombines TRBV24-1 with TRBJ2-3, with 9 positions matching TRBD1. This clonotype was sampled from a man aged 50 to 60 who had recovered from COVID-19. Sequencing input: peripheral blood. CDR3 nucleotides: TGTGCCACCAGTGAAAGGACAGGGGCAGATACGCAGTATTTT. The encoded protein is CATSERTGADTQYF.